What follows are 11 T cell receptor beta chains derived from one specimen sequenced in a study of Ad26.COV2.S vaccination and SARS-CoV-2 variants. Here immunoSEQ multiplex PCR was the method, and the copy in TCRdb shows in-frame clones only, minus some. The table records around 250,000 clones, roughly 87% of them present only once. Noted treatment: 19 received Ad26.COV2.S at low or high dose, single or two shots; about 5 received placebo; per-sample allocation not given. Sample collection was performed on day 63 after the first vaccine or placebo injection. The source was peripheral blood, collected in a trial of Ad26.COV2.S vaccine versus placebo. The receptor source for this set is a person aged 18 to 59 who received the Ad26.COV2.S COVID-19 vaccine or a placebo.

This chain joins TRBV29-1 and TRBJ1-2, with TRBD1 matching over 7 bases. The CDR3 is 14 residues long. The V gene end was trimmed by 6 bases and the J gene end by 1 base; junction bases not matched to a gene: 8. Germline loops: CDR1 SQVTM, CDR2 ANQGSEA. The CDR3 region is CSVRSGGVNYGYTF. In nucleotides, the CDR3 is TGCAGCGTCCGATCAGGGGGGGTTAACTATGGCTACACCTTC.

V and J are TRBV7-2 and TRBJ1-5, with D unclear. CDR1 and CDR2 from the germline V gene are SGHTA and FQGNSA. Deletions cut 11 bases from V and 11 bases from J, with 10 bases between. This CDR3 comprises 9 residues. Here the CDR3 DNA reads TGTGCCCGGTGTCTGACCCAGCATTTT. Its protein product is CARCLTQHF.

This rearrangement joins TRBV4-3 to TRBJ1-1; 7 bases map to TRBD1. The V gene end was trimmed by 1 base and the J gene end by 2 bases; junction bases not matched to a gene: 13. This CDR3 comprises 18 residues. Germline CDR1 reads LGHNA; CDR2 reads YSLEER. The CDR3 DNA follows: TGCGCCAGCAGCCAAGGTGTACAGGGGTTCGGGTTTAACACTGAAGCTTTCTTT. Protein product: CASSQGVQGFGFNTEAFF.

The chain couples TRBV6-1 to TRBJ2-5; possible D gene TRBD1, 6 bases. The CDR3 runs 17 residues. The germline CDR1 and CDR2 sequences are MNHNS and SASEGT. V lost 1 base and J 4 bases, leaving 19 bases between the germline ends. Here the CDR3 DNA reads TGTGCCAGCAGTGAAGAGAGAGGCAGGGGCTATGGAGAGACCCAGTACTTC. Translation gives CASSEERGRGYGETQYF.

This chain uses TRBV4-2 with TRBJ2-3, with D perhaps being TRBD1 or TRBD2 (5 bases each). The CDR3 spans 17 residues. Germline loops: CDR1 LGHNA, CDR2 YNFKEQ. V lost 4 bases to trimming and J lost 1 base, with 18 bases between them. This CDR3 is CASSLTMGDRRTDTQYF. CDR3 DNA: TGTGCCAGCAGCCTAACGATGGGGGACCGCCGCACAGATACGCAGTATTTT.

The rearrangement links TRBV6-5 to TRBJ1-2; no clear D. The V gene's germline CDR1 is MNHEY and CDR2 SVGAGI. This CDR3 has 14 residues. V was trimmed by 6 bases and J by 1 base, leaving 12 bases between them. The CDR3 reads CASSSPPGNYGYTF. The CDR3 nucleotides are TGTGCCAGCAGCTCCCCCCCGGGTAACTATGGCTACACCTTC.

The chain has TRBV5-1 and TRBJ2-3; D is possibly TRBD2 (6 bases). Germline V gene sequence: CDR1 SGHRS, CDR2 YFSETQ. The CDR3 totals 15 residues. V was cut by 4 bases and J by 0 bases, with 12 bases left in between. CDR3 sequence (DNA): TGCGCCAGCAGCCCGGTTAGCGGTAGCACAGATACGCAGTATTTT. Its translation: CASSPVSGSTDTQYF.

The V call is TRBV3-1 (or the pseudogene TRBV3-2), the J call TRBJ2-1, with 12 positions matching TRBD1. CDR3 length: 17 residues. V gave up 1 base and J gave up 8 bases; unmatched junction bases: 9. CDR1 is LGHDT and CDR2 is YNNKEL in the germline V gene (reference sequence). The CDR3 DNA follows: TGTGCCAGCAGCCAAGTCTGGGGACAGGGGGCGCGGGATGAGCAGTTCTTC. This translates into CASSQVWGQGARDEQFF.

The chain recombines TRBV7-3 with TRBJ2-6; maybe TRBD1 (5 bases). Trimming left V 5 bases short and J 0 bases short, with 20 bases between. The germline V gene has CDR1 SGHTA and CDR2 FQGTGA. This CDR3 is built from 19 residues. CDR3 sequence reads: CASSPRGSPYLSGANVLTF. The CDR3 region has the DNA TGTGCCAGCAGCCCTAGGGGATCACCCTATCTCTCTGGGGCCAACGTCCTGACTTTC.

CDR3 nucleotide sequence: TGCGCCAGCAGCTCCGGGACAGGATACTACAATGAGCAGTTCTTC. It specifies CASSSGTGYYNEQFF. The chain links TRBV5-1 to TRBJ2-1; 8 positions match TRBD1. Germline V lookup: CDR1 SGHRS, CDR2 YFSETQ. V lost 3 bases to trimming and J lost 3 bases; unmatched junction nucleotides: 5. The CDR3 is made up of 15 amino acids. The full variable domain, its missing parts supplied by reference TRBV5-1 and TRBJ2-1, is KAGVTQTPRYLIKTRGQQVTLSCSPISGHRSVSWYQQTPGQGLQFLFEYFSETQRNKGNFPGRFSGRQFSNSRSEMNVSTLELGDSALYLCASSSGTGYYNEQFFGPGTRLTVL.

The V gene is TRBV5-6, the J gene TRBJ2-7; D may be TRBD1 (6 bases). Germline V gene data show CDR1 as SGHDT and CDR2 as YYEEEE. CDR3 length equals 14 residues. The V and J ends lost 2 bases and 4 bases respectively, with 13 bases between them. For the CDR3, the DNA is TGTGCCAGCAGCTTATCGACAGGATTTTACGAGCAGTACTTC. Encoded protein: CASSLSTGFYEQYF.